This T cell receptor (beta chain) was sequenced in a study of T cell changes during pregnancy in multiple sclerosis. CDR1 is SQVTM and CDR2 is ANQGSEA in the germline V gene. Trimming cost V 7 bases and J 7 bases; bases outside gene matches: 12. This CDR3 spans 14 amino acids. Repertoires were generated with immunoSEQ multiplex PCR, while TCRdb's copy carries only in-frame clones and drops some. The sample yields over 70,000 clones, 94% seen once. This chain uses TRBV29-1 with TRBJ2-1; TRBD1 agrees at 8 bases. The sequences come from peripheral blood, collected in the third trimester of pregnancy. The sequence was collected from a female donor with multiple sclerosis, enrolled in a pregnancy study. CDR3 sequence: CSGGQGGGKNEQFF. The CDR3 DNA sequence: TGCAGCGGAGGACAGGGCGGTGGAAAAAATGAGCAGTTCTTC.